The subject of this entry is one T cell receptor beta chain. This clone is a singleton in its sample. Its antigen specificity is not known. The sample holds no much larger clone one base away, and base qualities are not on file. For sequencing of the TCRbeta CDR3 region, genomic DNA was extracted from the sorted cells. TCRbeta CDR3 regions were sequenced using the immunoSEQ Assay. Entries here come from immuneACCESS through TCRdb and include only in-frame sequences with V and J called. Some clones fail to appear in such tables; in the studies checked, an unresolved V gene covers under half of the shortfall, and the cause of the remainder is unknown. This sample holds about 86,000 clones; around 88% were observed only once. 1.4% to 1.5% of the sample goes to the ten largest clones. The data derive from a study of OX40 agonist ivuxolimab in advanced cancers. Regarding the research as a whole: Ivuxolimab was an agonistic, fully human IgG2 monoclonal antibody directed against OX40 (CD134), a costimulatory receptor. Peripheral TCRbeta sequencing aimed to test whether ivuxolimab altered TCR sequence diversity and caused clonal T-cell expansion. Of the 50 or so patients in dose escalation, about 20 had hepatocellular carcinoma, about 15 had melanoma, 9 had renal cell carcinoma and 9 had head and neck cancer. Patients were allowed to have had prior anti-PD-1, anti-PD-L1 or anti-CTLA-4 therapy, and more than 30% of the dose-escalation patients had previously received checkpoint inhibitors. Intravenous ivuxolimab was administered to patients every 2 weeks at six dose levels: 0.01, 0.1, 0.3, 1.5, 3 and 10 mg/kg. The paper covers the monotherapy dose-escalation part of the phase I ivuxolimab trial, which included N of about 50 patients. In the dose-escalation cohort, 82.7% of patients were male, and the mean age was around 60 years, with a range of 23 to 79. Partial responses occurred in three dose-escalation patients, of whom one had hepatocellular carcinoma and two had cutaneous melanoma.

General conclusions and limits of the study: On average, CD8+ T cells showed more expanded clones than CD4+ T cells after ivuxolimab. At doses of 0.1 to 3.0 mg/kg, clonal expansion of both CD4+ and CD8+ blood T cells was observed from baseline to week 6. The antigen specificity of the clonally expanded peripheral T cells was not determined. Low levels of normalized T-cell clonal expansion were also seen in some nonresponding patients. In the 0.1-3.0 mg/kg groups, partial responders had among the lowest normalized peripheral clonal expansion, particularly in CD8+ T cells.

Reading from cysteine to phenylalanine, the CDR3 counts 13 amino acids. Only CDR3 DNA is held: 39 bases, read in frame from base 1. CDR1 MNHNS and CDR2 SASEGT are derived from the germline V gene. V lost 3 bases and J lost 8 bases; the stretch between them is 13 bases long. Patients with autoimmune disease history or receiving systemic immunosuppression were excluded from the trial. Peripheral blood for TCR sequencing was collected from all dose cohorts at baseline, on cycle 4 day 1, and on cycle 7 day 1. Samples were obtained from an open-label, multicenter, first-in-human phase I dose-escalation trial of ivuxolimab. Adults with locally advanced or metastatic head and neck squamous cell, hepatocellular, melanoma or renal cell carcinoma were enrolled in the trial. CD4+ and CD8+ T cells were sorted separately from peripheral blood before TCR sequencing.

The TCR sequence derives from an adult with an advanced solid tumor such as melanoma, head and neck, liver or kidney cancer. The sequence links TRBV6-1 to TRBJ1-2, with no reliable assignment of the D segment. The sample here was CD4+ or CD8+ T cells sorted from blood, taken in a trial of the OX40 agonist ivuxolimab. The sequence in DNA is TGTGCCAGCAGTGATTCTACGATGGGCGGCTACACCTTC. This yields the protein CASSDSTMGGYTF.